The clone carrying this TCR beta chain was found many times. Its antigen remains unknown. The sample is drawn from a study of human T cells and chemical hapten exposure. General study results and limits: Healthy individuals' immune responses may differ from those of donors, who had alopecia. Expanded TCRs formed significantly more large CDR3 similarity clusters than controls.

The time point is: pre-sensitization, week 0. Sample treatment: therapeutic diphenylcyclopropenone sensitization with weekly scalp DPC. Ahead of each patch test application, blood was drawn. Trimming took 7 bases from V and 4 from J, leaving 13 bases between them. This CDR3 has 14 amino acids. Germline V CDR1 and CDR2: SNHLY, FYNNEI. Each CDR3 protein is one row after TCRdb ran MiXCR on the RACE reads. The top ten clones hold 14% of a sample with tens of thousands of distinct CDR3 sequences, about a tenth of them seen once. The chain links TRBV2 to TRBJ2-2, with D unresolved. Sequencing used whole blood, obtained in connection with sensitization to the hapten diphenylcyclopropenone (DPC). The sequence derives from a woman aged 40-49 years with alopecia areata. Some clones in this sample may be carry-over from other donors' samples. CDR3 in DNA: TGTGCCAGCACCCAAAAGGAGAGCACCGGGGAGCTGTTTTTT. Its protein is CASTQKESTGELFF. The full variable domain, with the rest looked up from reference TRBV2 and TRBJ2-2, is EPEVTQTPSHQVTQMGQEVILRCVPISNHLYFYWYRQILGQKVEFLVSFYNNEISEKSEIFDDQFSVERPDGSNFTLKIRSTKLEDSAMYFCASTQKESTGELFFGEGSRLTVL.